A selection of T cell receptor beta chains follows, all from one sample in a study of early T cells in non-severe SARS-CoV-2 infection. A single record per CDR3 protein comes from TCRdb applying MiXCR to the 5' RACE reads. The sample records 100,000 to 130,000 distinct CDR3 sequences, 9% to 13% being singletons. The sequenced sample consisted of whole blood. These receptors all stem from an adult who was a healthcare worker with PCR-confirmed SARS-CoV-2 infection or an uninfected control (not recorded which). Each CDR3 is given with its conserved first and last residue. D genes are given only for firm matches. Size is omitted from some rows. Given values are once, few, many or a class for expanded clones.

V: TRBV6-5; D: -; J: TRBJ1-4; size: many; CDR3: CASSYSPGNEKLFF; DNA: TGTGCCAGCAGTTACTCGCCTGGGAATGAAAAACTGTTTTTT
V: TRBV11-2; D: TRBD2; J: TRBJ2-1; size: many; CDR3: CASSRLMREGPFSYNEQFF; DNA: TGTGCCAGCAGCCGCTTAATGAGGGAGGGCCCATTTTCCTACAATGAGCAGTTCTTC
V: TRBV5-1; D: -; J: TRBJ2-7; size: once; CDR3: CASSLSMNYEQYF; DNA: TGCGCCAGCAGCTTATCCATGAACTACGAGCAGTACTTC
V: TRBV7-9; D: -; J: TRBJ2-2; size: -; CDR3: CASSLKVNTGELFF; DNA: TGTGCCAGCAGCTTAAAGGTCAACACCGGGGAGCTGTTTTTT
V: TRBV7-9; D: -; J: TRBJ1-3; size: many; CDR3: CASSLHRGSGNTIYF; DNA: TGTGCCAGCAGCTTACACCGAGGATCTGGAAACACCATATATTTT
V: TRBV7-9; D: TRBD1; J: TRBJ2-5; size: -; CDR3: CASSPDRGETQYF; DNA: TGTGCCAGCAGCCCGGACAGGGGAGAGACCCAGTACTTC
V: TRBV14; D: -; J: TRBJ2-1; size: few; CDR3: CASSQRGGRSSYNEQFF; DNA: TGTGCCAGCAGCCAGAGGGGTGGCAGGAGCTCCTACAATGAGCAGTTCTTC
V: TRBV6-6; D: TRBD2; J: TRBJ2-7; size: many; CDR3: CASSYSPSGTYEQYF; DNA: TGTGCCAGCAGTTACTCGCCTAGCGGGACATACGAGCAGTACTTC
V: TRBV7-9; D: -; J: TRBJ2-1; size: -; CDR3: CASSSTGGNEQFF; DNA: TGTGCCAGCAGCTCCACCGGGGGCAATGAGCAGTTCTTC
V: TRBV24-1; D: -; J: TRBJ2-5; size: few; CDR3: CATSDLIGEETQYF; DNA: TGTGCCACCAGTGATTTGATAGGAGAAGAGACCCAGTACTTC
V: TRBV12-3/TRBV12-4; D: -; J: TRBJ2-1; size: -; CDR3: CASSLTSFEVGEQFF; DNA: TGTGCCAGCAGTTTAACTAGCTTCGAAGTAGGTGAGCAGTTCTTC
V: TRBV24-1; D: -; J: TRBJ1-4; size: few; CDR3: CATSRVGREKLFF; DNA: TGTGCCACCAGTAGGGTAGGGCGTGAAAAACTGTTTTTT
V: TRBV7-9; D: -; J: TRBJ1-2; size: few; CDR3: CASTSQVYGGYTF; DNA: TGTGCCAGCACCTCACAGGTCTACGGAGGCTACACCTTC
V: TRBV27; D: TRBD1; J: TRBJ1-2; size: many; CDR3: CASSLGQGAIGYTF; DNA: TGTGCCAGCAGTTTAGGACAGGGGGCAATTGGCTACACCTTC
V: TRBV2; D: TRBD2; J: TRBJ2-7; size: many; CDR3: CATSLAGRSYEQYF; DNA: TGTGCCACGTCCTTAGCGGGCCGCTCCTACGAGCAGTACTTC
V: TRBV7-2; D: -; J: TRBJ2-2; size: few; CDR3: CASSLGSRTGELFF; DNA: TGTGCCAGCAGCCTAGGGTCTCGCACCGGGGAGCTGTTTTTT
V: TRBV21-1; D: -; J: TRBJ2-7; size: -; CDR3: CASSKVAGVFYEQYF; DNA: TGTGCCAGCAGCAAAGTAGCGGGAGTCTTCTACGAGCAGTACTTC
V: TRBV7-9; D: -; J: TRBJ2-7; size: few; CDR3: CASSPQAGSSYEQYF; DNA: TGTGCCAGCAGCCCCCAGGCGGGGAGCTCCTACGAGCAGTACTTC